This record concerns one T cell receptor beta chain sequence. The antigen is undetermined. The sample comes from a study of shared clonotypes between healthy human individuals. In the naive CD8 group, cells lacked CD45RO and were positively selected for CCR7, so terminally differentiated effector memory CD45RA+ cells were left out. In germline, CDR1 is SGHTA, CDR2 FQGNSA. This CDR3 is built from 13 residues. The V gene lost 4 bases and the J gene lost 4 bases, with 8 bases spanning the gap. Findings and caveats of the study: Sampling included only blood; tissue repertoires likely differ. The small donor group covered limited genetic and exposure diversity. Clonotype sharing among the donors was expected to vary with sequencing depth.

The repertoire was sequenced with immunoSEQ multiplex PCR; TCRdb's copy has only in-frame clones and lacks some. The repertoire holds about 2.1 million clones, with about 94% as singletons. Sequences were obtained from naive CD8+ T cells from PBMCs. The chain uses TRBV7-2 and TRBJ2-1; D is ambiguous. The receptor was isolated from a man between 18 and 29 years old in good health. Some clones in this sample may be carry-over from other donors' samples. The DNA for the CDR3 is TGTGCCAGCAGCTCCGCTAGATACAATGAGCAGTTCTTC. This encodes CASSSARYNEQFF.